This entry lists 27 T cell receptor beta chains sequenced from one sample in a study of blood T cell repertoires in COVID-19. The data were produced by immunoSEQ multiplex PCR, yet TCRdb's version contains in-frame clones alone and is incomplete. Counted here are 25,000 to 30,000 clones, 82% occurring once; the ten biggest clones make up under 2%. The sample was peripheral blood. The receptors come from a man older than 75 with active or convalescent COVID-19.

V usage is TRBV10-3 and J usage is TRBJ2-5; TRBD2 aligns across 9 bases. CDR1 ENHRY and CDR2 SYGVKD come from the germline V gene. The CDR3 length is 16 residues. V was pared by 3 bases and J by 1 base, with 6 bases of the junction left unmatched. CDR3: CAISDSAGGRQETQYF. The CDR3 DNA reads as TGTGCCATCAGTGACTCGGCGGGGGGGCGCCAAGAGACCCAGTACTTC.

This chain links TRBV11-3 with TRBJ2-5, with TRBD2 as a possible D gene (6 bases). With 2 bases removed from V and 3 bases from J, the gap between germline ends came to 7 bases. The germline V gene encodes CDR1 SGHNT and CDR2 YENEEA. There are 13 residues in the CDR3. CDR3: CASSLTGEETQYF. In nucleotides, the CDR3 is TGTGCCAGCAGCTTAACGGGAGAAGAGACCCAGTACTTC.

This chain links TRBV2 with TRBJ2-4, with D possibly matching TRBD2 (5 bases). CDR3 length: 17 amino acids. Trimming stripped 4 bases from V and 1 base from J, with 17 bases between. Germline loops: CDR1 SNHLY, CDR2 FYNNEI. CDR3 in amino acids: CASSVMSRTHAKNIQYF. The CDR3 DNA follows: TGTGCCAGCAGTGTAATGAGCAGGACTCACGCCAAAAACATTCAGTACTTC.

The chain is built from TRBV11-2 and TRBJ1-1; D might be TRBD1 (5 bases). V was clipped by 4 bases and J by 2 bases, with 14 bases between them. Germline loops: CDR1 SGHAT, CDR2 FQNNGV. The length of the CDR3 is 15 residues. CDR3 residues: CASSSESGLNTEAFF. CDR3 DNA sequence: TGTGCCAGCAGCTCGGAATCAGGGCTCAACACTGAAGCTTTCTTT.

For the CDR3, the DNA is TGTGCCAGCAGCCAGAAGCGGCAACAAGCGGGCTACACCTTC. Translated: CASSQKRQQAGYTF. This chain connects TRBV14 to TRBJ1-2; D call uncertain. CDR3 length: 14 amino acids. V was clipped by 3 bases and J by 8 bases, with 16 bases between them. Germline-derived CDR1 and CDR2 are SGHDN and FVKESK.

The chain joins TRBV10-3 to TRBJ2-7, with 12 bases lining up with TRBD2. Germline assignment: CDR1 ENHRY and CDR2 SYGVKD. Losses at the gene ends were 3 bases for V and 2 bases for J; bases not matched to a gene: 5. This CDR3 region has 16 residues. The CDR3 region is CAISESGLAGTYEQYF. The CDR3 DNA reads TGTGCCATCAGTGAATCGGGACTAGCGGGCACCTACGAGCAGTACTTC.

The chain has TRBV5-1 and TRBJ1-1; 7 bases agree with TRBD1. CDR3 length: 15 residues. CDR1 is SGHRS and CDR2 is YFSETQ in the germline V gene. Trimming at V came to 4 bases and at J to 1 base, leaving 7 bases not matched to a gene. The DNA of the CDR3 is TGCGCCAGCAGCCGGACAGGTGGCACGAACACTGAAGCTTTCTTT. It yields the protein CASSRTGGTNTEAFF.

The chain uses TRBV28 and TRBJ2-7; D unclear. Trimming took off 3 bases at V and 5 bases at J, with 14 bases between the two ends. CDR1 is MDHEN, CDR2 SYDVKM, per germline. This CDR3 has 14 amino acids. This chain's CDR3 is CASSFASLIDEQYF. CDR3 nucleotide sequence: TGTGCCAGCAGTTTTGCCAGTTTAATCGACGAGCAGTACTTC.

This chain links TRBV7-9 with TRBJ1-4; 9 positions match TRBD1. CDR1 is SEHNR, CDR2 FQNEAQ, per germline (reference sequence). CDR3 length equals 14 residues. The trim removed 5 bases at V and 7 bases at J, leaving 5 bases unmatched. CDR3: CASSPDRGGEKLFF. The DNA for the CDR3 is TGTGCCAGCAGCCCGGACAGGGGAGGTGAAAAACTGTTTTTT.

The gene calls are TRBV21-1 and TRBJ2-4; the table's D call of TRBD1 was not tested on the DNA. TRBV21-1 is assigned pseudogene status. The CDR3 contains 16 residues. CDR3 nucleotide sequence: TGTGCCAGCAGCAAAGCGGGGCGGTCTTACAAAAACATTCAGTACTTC. It yields the protein CASSKAGRSYKNIQYF.

The V gene is TRBV27, the J gene TRBJ2-1, with 11 bases identical to TRBD2. Per germline, CDR1 MNHEY and CDR2 SMNVEV (reference sequence). J was trimmed by 2 bases and V by 3 bases; bases with no gene match: 12. The CDR3 has 19 residues. CDR3 protein: CASSFQTSGTLGAYNEQFF. Written as DNA, the CDR3 is TGTGCCAGCAGTTTCCAGACTAGCGGGACTCTAGGGGCCTACAATGAGCAGTTCTTC.

The chain recombines TRBV15 with TRBJ2-3, with 9 nucleotides matching TRBD2. In germline, CDR1 is LNHNV, CDR2 YYDKDF (reference sequence). V dropped 1 base and J dropped 3; count of bases not matched to a gene: 5. The CDR3 length is 16 residues. CDR3 amino acids: CATSRALAGATDTQYF. The DNA of the CDR3 is TGTGCCACCAGCAGAGCCTTAGCGGGAGCGACAGATACGCAGTATTTT. Complete variable domain (other parts from reference TRBV15 and TRBJ2-3): DAMVIQNPRYQVTQFGKPVTLSCSQTLNHNVMYWYQQKSSQAPKLLFHYYDKDFNNEADTPDNFQSRRPNTSFCFLDIRSPGLGDTAMYLCATSRALAGATDTQYFGPGTRLTVL.

The chain has TRBV19 and TRBJ1-4; D is ambiguous. Trimming took off 5 bases at V and 6 bases at J, with 13 bases between the two ends. The CDR3 spans 14 residues. Germline V gene sequence: CDR1 LNHDA, CDR2 SQIVND (reference sequence). As DNA, the CDR3 is TGTGCCAGTAGTCCGACGGACTTCTATGAAAAACTGTTTTTT. This translates into CASSPTDFYEKLFF.

This clone was observed a single time. The rearrangement joins TRBV6-6 to TRBJ1-2; no firm D call. CDR3 length: 14 residues. Looked up from germline, CDR1 is MNHNY and CDR2 is SVGAGI (reference sequence). The V end lost 0 bases, the J end lost 8 bases, and 13 bases lay between the germline ends. The CDR3 is CASSYSVLLGGYTF. The CDR3 DNA reads TGTGCCAGCAGTTACTCGGTGCTACTAGGAGGCTACACCTTC.

The rearrangement links TRBV15 to TRBJ1-6; D might be TRBD1 (5 bases). Germline CDR1 and CDR2: LNHNV and YYDKDF (reference sequence). The CDR3 loop spans 13 amino acids. Trimming stripped 5 bases from V and 8 bases from J, with 10 bases between. This CDR3 is CATSPQGDSPLHF. The CDR3 DNA follows: TGTGCCACCAGCCCCCAGGGTGATTCACCCCTCCACTTT.

The CDR3 protein is CASNWGQGYMNTEAFF. CDR3 coding DNA: TGTGCCAGTAACTGGGGACAGGGCTACATGAACACTGAAGCTTTCTTT. This chain links TRBV19 with TRBJ1-1, with 9 bases matching TRBD1. Germline-derived CDR1 and CDR2 are LNHDA and SQIVND (reference sequence). J lost 0 bases, V lost 7 bases, and 9 bases had no gene match. The CDR3 sequence is 16 residues long.

This sequence joins TRBV5-4 and TRBJ2-7; 7 bases match TRBD1. Germline V gene lookup returns CDR1 SGHNT and CDR2 YYREEE (reference sequence). The CDR3 is made up of 14 amino acids. V was clipped by 2 bases and J by 3 bases; unmatched bases: 5. The CDR3 nucleotides read TGTGCCAGCAGCTTACAGGGGTCAGACTACGAGCAGTACTTC. Encoded protein: CASSLQGSDYEQYF. The variable domain in full, completed from reference TRBV5-4 and TRBJ2-7, reads ETGVTQSPTHLIKTRGQQVTLRCSSQSGHNTVSWYQQALGQGPQFIFQYYREEENGRGNFPPRFSGLQFPNYSSELNVNALELDDSALYLCASSLQGSDYEQYFGPGTRLTVT.

This sequence joins TRBV24-1 and TRBJ1-1; 9 bases align to TRBD1. Germline values: CDR1 KGHDR, CDR2 SFDVKD. The CDR3 contains 16 residues. V lost 8 bases and J lost 2; bases outside the gene matches: 11. The CDR3 nucleotides are TGTGCCACCACACACCGGGACAGGGACCTTAACACTGAAGCTTTCTTT. It is translated as CATTHRDRDLNTEAFF.

This clone is labeled as medium-sized. This chain joins TRBV19 and TRBJ2-5; TRBD1 is a possible D gene (5 bases). Looked up from germline, CDR1 is LNHDA and CDR2 is SQIVND (reference sequence). The CDR3 runs 14 residues. V lost 5 bases, J lost 6 bases, and 16 bases lay in between. The CDR3 coding sequence is TGTGCCAGTAGTGCAACAGGAGACCCACAGACCCAGTACTTC. This codes for CASSATGDPQTQYF.

The chain links TRBV28 to TRBJ1-4; D might be TRBD1 (6 bases). The CDR3 consists of 14 residues. Per germline, CDR1 MDHEN and CDR2 SYDVKM. V lost 9 bases to trimming and J lost 7 bases, with 18 bases between them. The chain's CDR3 is CASGLPGTFEKLFF. The CDR3 DNA reads as TGTGCCAGTGGCTTACCGGGGACATTTGAAAAACTGTTTTTT.

In its sample, this clone was seen once. The chain links TRBV20-1 to TRBJ2-7; 11 nucleotides agree with TRBD1. The CDR3 is 15 residues long. Losses at the gene ends were 3 bases for V and 8 bases for J; bases not matched to a gene: 12. Germline lookup yields CDR1 DFQATT and CDR2 SNEGSKA (reference sequence). CDR3 nucleotide sequence: TGCAGTGCTAGTCCTTCCGGGACAGGGGGTTACAAGCAGTACTTC. Its protein is CSASPSGTGGYKQYF.

The rearrangement uses TRBV7-2 and TRBJ2-1; 7 bases are a match to TRBD2. Germline V gives CDR1 SGHTA, CDR2 FQGNSA. This CDR3 region has 16 residues. V was pared by 1 base and J by 8 bases, with 11 bases of the junction left unmatched. CDR3 region: CASSLVPAGLRDEQFF. In nucleotides, the CDR3 is TGTGCCAGCAGCTTAGTTCCAGCGGGGCTCCGGGATGAGCAGTTCTTC.

The chain carries TRBV2 and TRBJ2-6; D might be TRBD1 (5 bases). From germline, CDR1 is SNHLY and CDR2 FYNNEI. The CDR3 totals 15 residues. The V and J ends lost 4 bases and 4 bases respectively, with 11 bases between them. The CDR3 spells CASSAQGSGANVLTF. The CDR3 DNA is TGTGCCAGCAGTGCTCAGGGATCAGGGGCCAACGTCCTGACTTTC.

This clone was seen only once. The chain employs TRBV18 and TRBJ2-1; 12 bases line up with TRBD2. Germline assignment: CDR1 KGHSH and CDR2 LQKENI. Germline trimming cut 2 bases from V and 9 bases from J; bases unmatched to any gene: 11. This CDR3 region has 17 residues. CDR3: CASSPDASGGAIGEQFF. CDR3 nucleotide sequence: TGTGCCAGCTCACCAGACGCTAGCGGGGGGGCCATAGGTGAGCAGTTCTTC. The entire variable domain, with the rest obtained from reference TRBV18 and TRBJ2-1, is as follows: NAGVMQNPRHLVRRRGQEARLRCSPMKGHSHVYWYRQLPEEGLKFMVYLQKENIIDESGMPKERFSAEFPKEGPSILRIQQVVRGDSAAYFCASSPDASGGAIGEQFFGPGTRLTVL.

The CDR3 DNA reads TGTGCCAGCAGTGACCGTGAGGGTGGCTACACCTTC. Translated: CASSDREGGYTF. The rearrangement uses TRBV2 and TRBJ1-2; D is unclear. This CDR3 contains 12 residues. V lost 3 bases and J 7 bases, leaving 9 bases between the germline ends. Germline CDR1 reads SNHLY; CDR2 reads FYNNEI.

The chain employs TRBV25-1 and TRBJ1-2; 8 bases align to TRBD1. Trimming cost V 3 bases and J 6 bases; bases outside gene matches: 9. The germline V gene encodes CDR1 MGHDK and CDR2 SYGVNS. This CDR3 comprises 15 residues. The CDR3 DNA is TGTGCCAGCAGTGATGGACAGGGCACTAGGAATGGCTACACCTTC. Amino acids: CASSDGQGTRNGYTF.

A few counts support this clone. The J gene is TRBJ2-1, the V gene TRBV5-6; 9 bases map to TRBD1. Germline assignment: CDR1 SGHDT and CDR2 YYEEEE. CDR3 length: 17 amino acids. With V trimmed by 3 bases and J by 4 bases, 11 bases remained unmatched. The CDR3 protein is CASSSQVRDRDYNEQFF. Written as DNA, the CDR3 is TGTGCCAGCAGCTCTCAAGTACGGGACAGGGATTACAATGAGCAGTTCTTC.